A selection of T cell receptor beta chains follows, all from one sample in a study of cytomegalovirus exposure and HLA in healthy donors. Sequencing used immunoSEQ multiplex PCR; TCRdb keeps in-frame clones, though not all of them. The data show some 170,000 clones, just under 90% seen once. Sequences were obtained from PBMCs. The receptors derive from a woman aged 18-29 years in good health and CMV-seropositive. The CDR3 runs from the conserved cysteine through the conserved F or W. A D gene is named only where the DNA matches it firmly. Only some rows state a clone size, as once, few, many or a class for expanded clones.

cdr3_length: 15
j_call: TRBJ2-7
clone_size: -
v_call: TRBV12-5
d_call: TRBD1
cdr3_nt: TGTGCTAGTGGTTTGGTAGACAGGGCCCCCTACGAGCAGTACTTC
cdr3_aa: CASGLVDRAPYEQYF

cdr3_length: 15
j_call: TRBJ1-2
clone_size: -
v_call: TRBV9
d_call: -
cdr3_nt: TGTGCCAGCAGCGTAGTCGGGAGCCAGAACTATGGCTACACCTTC
cdr3_aa: CASSVVGSQNYGYTF

cdr3_length: 15
j_call: TRBJ2-3
clone_size: -
v_call: TRBV19
d_call: TRBD1
cdr3_nt: TGTGCCAGTAGTATCTGGACAGGGACCACAGATACGCAGTATTTT
cdr3_aa: CASSIWTGTTDTQYF

cdr3_length: 14
j_call: TRBJ2-5
clone_size: -
v_call: TRBV5-1
d_call: TRBD2
cdr3_nt: TGCGCCAGCCACCTCAGCGGGAGGACGGAGACCCAGTACTTC
cdr3_aa: CASHLSGRTETQYF

cdr3_length: 17
j_call: TRBJ2-3
clone_size: -
v_call: TRBV5-3
d_call: -
cdr3_nt: TGTGCCAGAAGCAAGACCGGGACAAGAGGTAGCACAGATACGCAGTATTTT
cdr3_aa: CARSKTGTRGSTDTQYF

cdr3_length: 13
j_call: TRBJ1-2
clone_size: -
v_call: TRBV18
d_call: -
cdr3_nt: TGTGCCAGCTCACCAGGAGAAAACTATGGCTACACCTTC
cdr3_aa: CASSPGENYGYTF

cdr3_length: 15
j_call: TRBJ2-1
clone_size: -
v_call: TRBV28
d_call: TRBD1
cdr3_nt: TGTGCCAGCAGGCCTCCGGGACAGGGTGCAAATGAGCAGTTCTTC
cdr3_aa: CASRPPGQGANEQFF

cdr3_length: 14
j_call: TRBJ1-4
clone_size: -
v_call: TRBV28
d_call: -
cdr3_nt: TGTGCCAGCAGTCCTTTGGTTCCAGATGAAAAACTGTTTTTT
cdr3_aa: CASSPLVPDEKLFF

cdr3_length: 17
j_call: TRBJ2-1
clone_size: -
v_call: TRBV4-2
d_call: TRBD1
cdr3_nt: TGTGCCAGCAGCCAAGAATGGACAGGGAGCTCCTACAATGAGCAGTTCTTC
cdr3_aa: CASSQEWTGSSYNEQFF

cdr3_length: 16
j_call: TRBJ1-1
clone_size: -
v_call: TRBV18
d_call: TRBD1
cdr3_nt: TGTGCCAGCTCACCACCGGGACAGGGCCTTCTCGCTGAAGCTTTCTTT
cdr3_aa: CASSPPGQGLLAEAFF

cdr3_length: 13
j_call: TRBJ1-2
clone_size: -
v_call: TRBV2
d_call: -
cdr3_nt: TGTGCCAGCAGTTACCAGGTAGACGAAGGCTACACCTTC
cdr3_aa: CASSYQVDEGYTF

cdr3_length: 17
j_call: TRBJ2-7
clone_size: -
v_call: TRBV5-4
d_call: TRBD2
cdr3_nt: TGTGCCAGCAGCTTTGGTAGCGGGAGCCTCCCCTACTACGAGCAGTACTTC
cdr3_aa: CASSFGSGSLPYYEQYF

cdr3_length: 11
j_call: TRBJ2-7
clone_size: -
v_call: TRBV30
d_call: TRBD2
cdr3_nt: TGTGCCTGCGCGGGAGGATACGAGCAGTACTTC
cdr3_aa: CACAGGYEQYF

cdr3_length: 14
j_call: TRBJ2-1
clone_size: -
v_call: TRBV10-3
d_call: -
cdr3_nt: TGTGCCATCAGTGAGCGGACAGTGGTGTTAGAGCAGTTCTTC
cdr3_aa: CAISERTVVLEQFF

cdr3_length: 17
j_call: TRBJ2-3
clone_size: -
v_call: TRBV11-2
d_call: -
cdr3_nt: TGTGCCAGCAGCTTAGATCCAGCTAGCTCCTACACAGATACGCAGTATTTT
cdr3_aa: CASSLDPASSYTDTQYF

cdr3_length: 14
j_call: TRBJ1-4
clone_size: -
v_call: TRBV30
d_call: -
cdr3_nt: TGTGCCTGGAGTCTACAGGCTTATAATGAAAAACTGTTTTTT
cdr3_aa: CAWSLQAYNEKLFF

cdr3_length: 14
j_call: TRBJ2-1
clone_size: -
v_call: TRBV27
d_call: TRBD1
cdr3_nt: TGTGCCACCAGGGGGAGCGGTACCTACAATGAGCAGTTCTTC
cdr3_aa: CATRGSGTYNEQFF

cdr3_length: 15
j_call: TRBJ2-7
clone_size: -
v_call: TRBV7-9
d_call: -
cdr3_nt: TGTGCCAGCAGCCAAAGGGGGTCCCCAACCTACGAGCAGTACTTC
cdr3_aa: CASSQRGSPTYEQYF

cdr3_length: 15
j_call: TRBJ2-3
clone_size: -
v_call: TRBV7-3
d_call: TRBD2
cdr3_nt: TGTGCCAGCAGCTTGACTAGCGGGAGCGCAGATACGCAGTATTTT
cdr3_aa: CASSLTSGSADTQYF

cdr3_length: 15
j_call: TRBJ2-3
clone_size: -
v_call: TRBV6-5
d_call: -
cdr3_nt: TGTGCCAGCAGTACCGACAGGCTGTACACAGATACGCAGTATTTT
cdr3_aa: CASSTDRLYTDTQYF

cdr3_length: 14
j_call: TRBJ2-7
clone_size: -
v_call: TRBV2
d_call: TRBD1
cdr3_nt: TGTGCCAGCAGTGTTCGGGACAGCTCCTACGAGCAGTACTTC
cdr3_aa: CASSVRDSSYEQYF

cdr3_length: 17
j_call: TRBJ2-2
clone_size: -
v_call: TRBV4-2
d_call: TRBD2
cdr3_nt: TGTGCCAGCAGCCAAGAGACTAGCGGGAGGGGGGACGGGGAGCTGTTTTTT
cdr3_aa: CASSQETSGRGDGELFF

cdr3_length: 15
j_call: TRBJ2-7
clone_size: -
v_call: TRBV5-1
d_call: TRBD1
cdr3_nt: TGCGCCAGCAGCGTGCCAGGGACAGGGGCCTACGAGCAGTACTTC
cdr3_aa: CASSVPGTGAYEQYF

cdr3_length: 15
j_call: TRBJ2-7
clone_size: -
v_call: TRBV6-1
d_call: -
cdr3_nt: TGTGCCAGCAGGGTTACTACGGGACACTCCTACGAGCAGTACTTC
cdr3_aa: CASRVTTGHSYEQYF

cdr3_length: 16
j_call: TRBJ2-4
clone_size: once
v_call: TRBV10-1
d_call: TRBD2
cdr3_nt: TGCGCCAGCAGTGATTTCGGACTAGCGGACTCAAACATTCAGTACTTC
cdr3_aa: CASSDFGLADSNIQYF

cdr3_length: 16
j_call: TRBJ2-3
clone_size: -
v_call: TRBV29-1
d_call: TRBD2
cdr3_nt: TGCAGCGTTGGAGGAGAAGCGGGAATCAGCACAGATACGCAGTATTTT
cdr3_aa: CSVGGEAGISTDTQYF

cdr3_length: 15
j_call: TRBJ2-1
clone_size: -
v_call: TRBV7-3
d_call: TRBD2
cdr3_nt: TGTGCCAGCAGCTTAGGGACTAGCGGACTCAATGAGCAGTTCTTC
cdr3_aa: CASSLGTSGLNEQFF

cdr3_length: 17
j_call: TRBJ2-1
clone_size: -
v_call: TRBV9
d_call: TRBD1
cdr3_nt: TGTGCCAGCAGCGTATCAGGGGGCCTTAGCTCCTACAATGAGCAGTTCTTC
cdr3_aa: CASSVSGGLSSYNEQFF

cdr3_length: 13
j_call: TRBJ1-2
clone_size: -
v_call: TRBV6-5
d_call: -
cdr3_nt: TGTGCCAGCAGTTTCCGGGGAGGTTGGGGCTACACCTTC
cdr3_aa: CASSFRGGWGYTF